This T cell receptor beta chain is drawn from a study of human T cells and chemical hapten exposure. Across the study: Women made up most patients, who had alopecia areata, totalis or universalis. Points from the study as a whole: Clustering by CDR3 similarity yielded significantly more large clusters from expanded TCRs than controls. Patch test score showed a positive correlation with PT1 expanded TCR counts.

Regarding time point: patch test 3, about 24 weeks after DPC sensitization. Treatment meaning: therapeutic diphenylcyclopropenone sensitization with weekly scalp DPC. Every patch test was put on after a blood sample was taken. Trimming shortened V by 4 bases and J by 0 bases, and 23 bases separated the two germline ends. This CDR3 has 18 amino acids. Germline V gene sequence: CDR1 SGDLS, CDR2 YYNGEE. TCRdb re-called the RACE reads through MiXCR, storing one row per CDR3 protein. The sample has 120,000 or so distinct CDR3 sequences; 11% are singletons. This clonotype has more than one count but fewer than ten. Its antigen is undetermined.

This TCR derives from a woman between 50 and 59 years old with alopecia areata. Some clones in this sample may be carry-over from other donors' samples. This chain uses TRBV9 with TRBJ2-7; a weak D match, TRBD1 (6 bases). The source was whole blood, collected in connection with sensitization to the hapten diphenylcyclopropenone (DPC). CDR3 residues: CASSPQVPGEGVSYEQYF. The DNA for the CDR3 is TGTGCCAGCAGCCCCCAGGTCCCAGGTGAGGGGGTCTCCTACGAGCAGTACTTC.